The 24 T cell receptor beta chains below were found in one sample sequenced in a study of circulating CD8 cells and anti-PD-1 response in melanoma. Four subsets defined by PD-1 and/or TIGIT were sorted from live CD3+CD8+TCRalphabeta+ cells. Each library started from 15 ng of total RNA using the QIAseq Immune Repertoire TCR panel. TCRdb fed the reads into MiXCR, producing one record per CDR3 protein. In the table there are several hundred distinct CDR3 sequences, around 6.6% of which are singletons. This material consisted of CD8+ T cells from PBMCs, taken at baseline or after one month of anti-PD-1 therapy (not recorded which). These TCRs come from a human donor with melanoma.

Relative to its sample, this clonotype is hyperexpanded. The V call is TRBV11-2, the J call TRBJ2-7, with D tentatively TRBD1 (5 bases). V was clipped by 1 base and J by 3 bases, with 7 bases between them. CDR1 is SGHAT, CDR2 FQNNGV, per germline. The CDR3 is 13 amino acids. CDR3 in amino acids: CASSLGQLYEQYF. CDR3 DNA: TGTGCCAGCAGCTTAGGACAGCTCTACGAGCAGTACTTC.

This clonotype is medium-sized within its sample. This chain joins TRBV28 and TRBJ2-1; perhaps D is TRBD1 or TRBD2 (5 bases each). Trimming stripped 7 bases from V and 6 bases from J, with 22 bases between. Germline values: CDR1 MDHEN, CDR2 SYDVKM. The length of the CDR3 is 16 residues. CDR3 in DNA: TGTGCCAGCAAAGCACCCGGGGCTGGGGTCAGCAATGAGCAGTTCTTC. It translates to CASKAPGAGVSNEQFF.

A few counts support this clonotype. This chain joins TRBV12-3 or TRBV12-4 and TRBJ2-3, with D possibly matching TRBD1 (5 bases). V dropped 3 bases and J dropped 5 bases, with 12 bases sitting between them. The CDR3 sequence is 14 residues long. DNA of the CDR3: TGTGCCAGCAGTTTTAGGGGTTATCTAGATACGCAGTATTTT. This encodes CASSFRGYLDTQYF.

This clonotype is classed as large (0.1 to 1%). The chain is built from TRBV2 and TRBJ2-5; D call uncertain. The CDR3 runs 13 residues. Germline V CDR1 and CDR2: SNHLY, FYNNEI. V dropped 4 bases and J dropped 5 bases, with 11 bases sitting between them. The CDR3 sequence: CASSVFPGETQYF. DNA of the CDR3: TGTGCCAGCAGTGTTTTCCCCGGGGAGACCCAGTACTTC.

Comments on this clonotype: The junction does not match germline at one end; this may be a read error. This rearrangement joins TRBV6-2 or TRBV6-3 to TRBJ2-3, with D tentatively TRBD1 or TRBD2 (6 bases each). Germline V gene sequence: CDR1 MNHEY, CDR2 SVGEGT. CDR3 length: 16 amino acids. DNA for the CDR3: TGTGCCAGCGGTTATGTCGGGGGCGTAGGATCAGATACGCAGTATTTT. It specifies CASGYVGGVGSDTQYF.

By share, this clonotype ranks as large (0.1 to 1%). The chain couples TRBV4-1 to TRBJ1-4; D is possibly TRBD1 (5 bases). The CDR3 has 15 amino acids. From germline, CDR1 is MGHRA and CDR2 YSYEKL. The V gene lost 2 bases and the J gene lost 6 bases, with 13 bases spanning the gap. The CDR3 sequence is CASSQFSGTDEKLFF. The CDR3 region has the DNA TGCGCCAGCAGCCAATTCTCAGGGACCGATGAAAAACTGTTTTTT.

By proportion, this clonotype is large. This chain joins TRBV25-1 and TRBJ2-3; TRBD2 aligns across 7 bases. The J segment lost 1 base and the V segment lost 0 bases, leaving 13 bases of the junction unmatched. Germline CDR1 and CDR2: MGHDK and SYGVNS. The length of the CDR3 is 19 residues. CDR3 sequence: CASSEYKPSSGVGTDTQYF. The CDR3 bases are TGTGCCAGCAGTGAATATAAGCCCTCCAGCGGGGTTGGCACAGATACGCAGTATTTT. Combining the CDR3 with reference TRBV25-1 and TRBJ2-3 gives the whole variable domain EADIYQTPRYLVIGTGKKITLECSQTMGHDKMYWYQQDPGMELHLIHYSYGVNSTEKGDLSSESTVSRIRTEHFPLTLESARPSHTSQYLCASSEYKPSSGVGTDTQYFGPGTRLTVL.

By frequency in the sample, this clonotype is large. This sequence joins TRBV20-1 and TRBJ2-7; D is uncertain. The CDR3 spans 12 residues. Germline CDR1 is DFQATT and CDR2 is SNEGSKA (reference sequence). Trimming removed 3 bases from V and 5 bases from J, with 11 bases in between. CDR3 coding DNA: TGCAGTGCTAGGCTAGTCGAAAACGAGCAGTACTTC. It encodes CSARLVENEQYF.

This clonotype was seen a handful of times. V gene TRBV30 combines with J gene TRBJ1-5; D gene ambiguous. The CDR3 contains 13 residues. CDR1 and CDR2 (germline): GTSNPN, SVGIG (reference sequence). The V end lost 0 bases, the J end lost 7 bases, and 10 bases lay between the germline ends. The CDR3 region is CAWSVAGNQPQHF. CDR3 in DNA: TGTGCCTGGAGTGTAGCGGGGAACCAGCCCCAGCATTTT.

This clonotype is large (0.1 to 1%) by share. The chain uses TRBV4-2 and TRBJ2-1, with D perhaps given as TRBD1 or TRBD2 (5 bases each). Per the germline V gene, CDR1 is LGHNA and CDR2 is YNFKEQ. CDR3 length: 17 residues. Trimming left V 3 bases short and J 0 bases short, with 15 bases between. CDR3 protein: CASSQSLATGSYNEQFF. CDR3 in DNA: TGTGCCAGCAGCCAGAGCCTAGCCACAGGCTCCTACAATGAGCAGTTCTTC.

This clonotype occurred a few times. Being one base from a much bigger clone, this may be a read error. V usage is TRBV19 and J usage is TRBJ1-5; unclear D gene. The ends were cut back, 3 bases at V and 0 bases at J, with 3 bases in the middle. CDR1 is LNHDA, CDR2 SQIVND, per germline (reference sequence). This CDR3 spans 13 amino acids. CDR3 in DNA: TGTGCCAGTAGTATGAATAGCAATCAGCCCCAGCATTTT. Its translation is CASSMNSNQPQHF. The variable domain in full, completed from reference TRBV19 and TRBJ1-5, reads DGGITQSPKYLFRKEGQNVTLSCEQNLNHDAMYWYRQDPGQGLRLIYYSQIVNDFQKGDIAEGYSVSREKKESFPLTVTSAQKNPTAFYLCASSMNSNQPQHFGDGTRLSIL.

This sequence joins TRBV5-1 and TRBJ2-7; D perhaps matches TRBD1 (5 bases). This CDR3 is built from 12 residues. The V end was cut by 1 base, the J end by 9 bases, with 11 bases between. Germline CDR1 reads SGHRS; CDR2 reads YFSETQ. The chain's CDR3 is CASSLLGPGQYF. CDR3 sequence (DNA): TGCGCCAGCAGCTTGTTGGGGCCCGGGCAGTACTTC.

In its sample, this clonotype ranks as large. This sequence joins TRBV19 and TRBJ2-2; no definite D call. Trimming shortened V by 2 bases and J by 5 bases, and 12 bases separated the two germline ends. The CDR3 contains 15 residues. The germline CDR1 and CDR2 sequences are LNHDA and SQIVND (reference sequence). The CDR3 DNA is TGTGCCAGTAGTATAAAGGGTGTTAGGACCGGGGAGCTGTTTTTT. It specifies CASSIKGVRTGELFF.

This chain links TRBV7-9 with TRBJ2-7; D is unresolved. The CDR3 has 12 residues. The ends were cut back, 1 base at V and 6 bases at J, with 7 bases in the middle. Germline V gene lookup returns CDR1 SEHNR and CDR2 FQNEAQ (reference sequence). The CDR3 loop reads CASSLGTAEQYF. The CDR3 region has the DNA TGTGCCAGCAGCTTAGGGACGGCCGAGCAGTACTTC.

By its share, this clonotype is large. The genes are TRBV19 and TRBJ1-5; 8 positions agree with TRBD1. CDR3 size: 12 residues. Per germline, CDR1 LNHDA and CDR2 SQIVND (reference sequence). V trimming: 8 bases; J trimming: 7 bases; junction bases outside the gene matches: 4. The CDR3 reads CASSQGAQPQHF. The DNA for the CDR3 is TGTGCCAGTTCCCAGGGGGCCCAGCCCCAGCATTTT. Full variable domain (rest looked up from reference TRBV19 and TRBJ1-5): DGGITQSPKYLFRKEGQNVTLSCEQNLNHDAMYWYRQDPGQGLRLIYYSQIVNDFQKGDIAEGYSVSREKKESFPLTVTSAQKNPTAFYLCASSQGAQPQHFGDGTRLSIL.

This clonotype is medium-sized. The chain recombines TRBV7-9 with TRBJ2-7, with D uncertain. CDR1 and CDR2 (germline): SEHNR, FQNEAQ (reference sequence). Trimming took off 5 bases at V and 7 bases at J, with 15 bases between the two ends. The length of the CDR3 is 13 residues. The CDR3 region is CASSHGPGFEQYF. For the CDR3, the DNA is TGTGCCAGCAGCCACGGACCCGGGTTTGAGCAGTACTTC.

This clonotype is labeled as large. The chain has TRBV19 and TRBJ2-7; D is possibly TRBD1 (5 bases). This CDR3 is 11 amino acids long. CDR1 is LNHDA, CDR2 SQIVND, per germline (reference sequence). Trimming left V 10 bases short and J 3 bases short, with 10 bases between. The CDR3 spells CATTDSYEQYF. CDR3 nucleotides: TGTGCCACCACCGACAGCTACGAGCAGTACTTC.

In its sample, this clonotype ranks as medium-sized. The chain is built from TRBV19 and TRBJ2-1; TRBD2 agrees at 11 bases. The CDR3 contains 15 residues. Germline V lookup: CDR1 LNHDA, CDR2 SQIVND (reference sequence). The V and J ends lost 5 bases and 3 bases, in that order; junction bases with no gene match: 3. The chain's CDR3 is CASSLTSGDYNEQFF. CDR3 nucleotide sequence: TGTGCCAGTAGTTTGACTAGCGGGGACTACAATGAGCAGTTCTTC.

This clonotype is labeled as large. CDR3 amino acids: CASSFGYEQFF. The CDR3 coding sequence is TGTGCCAGCAGTTTCGGCTATGAGCAGTTCTTC. The V and J genes are TRBV27 and TRBJ2-1; D is unresolved. CDR1 is MNHEY and CDR2 is SMNVEV in the germline V gene (reference sequence). Between the trimmed V and J ends, which lost 3 bases and 8 bases, there was a span of 5 bases. The CDR3 spans 11 residues.

This clonotype is categorized as large. This chain links TRBV25-1 with TRBJ2-5; D gene ambiguous. The ends were cut back, 6 bases at V and 7 bases at J, with 9 bases in the middle. From germline, CDR1 is MGHDK and CDR2 SYGVNS. The CDR3 runs 11 residues. CDR3 amino acids: CASSSSLTQYF. The CDR3 DNA sequence: TGTGCCAGCAGCTCCTCCCTGACCCAGTACTTC.

The rearrangement links TRBV9 to TRBJ2-2; the D is unclear. Trimming removed 1 base at V and 4 bases at J, with 5 bases between. The CDR3 runs to 13 residues. Germline V gene data show CDR1 as SGDLS and CDR2 as YYNGEE. The CDR3 DNA follows: TGTGCCAGCAGCGTACGGACCACCGGGGAGCTGTTTTTT. As protein: CASSVRTTGELFF.

In its sample, this clonotype ranks as large (0.1 to 1%). This chain's CDR3 is CSASSTDRPTYEQYF. CDR3 nucleotides: TGCAGTGCTAGCTCGACGGACAGGCCTACCTACGAGCAGTACTTC. The chain couples TRBV20-1 to TRBJ2-7; 7 bases map to TRBD1. The V gene end was trimmed by 3 bases and the J gene end by 2 bases; junction bases not matched to a gene: 10. This CDR3 spans 15 amino acids. Germline V CDR1 and CDR2: DFQATT, SNEGSKA (reference sequence).

This clonotype is medium-sized (0.01 to 0.1%) by share. The chain has TRBV20-1 and TRBJ2-3, with 10 nucleotides matching TRBD2. CDR1 is DFQATT and CDR2 is SNEGSKA in the germline V gene (reference sequence). V lost 0 bases to trimming and J lost 5 bases; unmatched junction nucleotides: 11. The CDR3 runs 17 residues. CDR3 nucleotides: TGCAGTGCTAGAGATAGTACTAGCGGGGCGGCAGGAGATACGCAGTATTTT. Its translation: CSARDSTSGAAGDTQYF.

Judged by abundance, this clonotype is medium-sized (0.01 to 0.1%). With a much larger clone just one base away, this may be a read error. The chain links TRBV19 to TRBJ2-1; D gene uncertain. CDR3 length: 13 amino acids. Germline V gives CDR1 LNHDA, CDR2 SQIVND (reference sequence). The CDR3 nucleotides are TGTGCCAGTAGTCCAGGCTCTTACAATGAGCAGTGCTTC. It specifies CASSPGSYNEQCF.